This T cell receptor beta chain comes out of a study of blood T cell repertoires in COVID-19. Overall study context: Samples representing acute and convalescent COVID-19 were sourced from the United States, Italy and Spain. Sources were T cells, B-cell-depleted T cells, or PBMCs; the material itself was cDNA or gDNA.

This CDR3 is 12 amino acids long. Trimming removed 3 bases at V and 7 bases at J, with 6 bases between. Profiled with immunoSEQ multiplex PCR; TCRdb holds only in-frame clones, not every one. This sample has 270,000 or so clones, with about 88% found just once. What was sequenced was peripheral blood. The chain has TRBV12-3 or TRBV12-4 and TRBJ2-2; D is uncertain. This sequence was found in a woman aged 40 to 50 who had recovered from COVID-19. This CDR3 is CASSFNSGELFF. The CDR3 nucleotides are TGTGCCAGCAGTTTTAATAGCGGGGAGCTGTTTTTT.